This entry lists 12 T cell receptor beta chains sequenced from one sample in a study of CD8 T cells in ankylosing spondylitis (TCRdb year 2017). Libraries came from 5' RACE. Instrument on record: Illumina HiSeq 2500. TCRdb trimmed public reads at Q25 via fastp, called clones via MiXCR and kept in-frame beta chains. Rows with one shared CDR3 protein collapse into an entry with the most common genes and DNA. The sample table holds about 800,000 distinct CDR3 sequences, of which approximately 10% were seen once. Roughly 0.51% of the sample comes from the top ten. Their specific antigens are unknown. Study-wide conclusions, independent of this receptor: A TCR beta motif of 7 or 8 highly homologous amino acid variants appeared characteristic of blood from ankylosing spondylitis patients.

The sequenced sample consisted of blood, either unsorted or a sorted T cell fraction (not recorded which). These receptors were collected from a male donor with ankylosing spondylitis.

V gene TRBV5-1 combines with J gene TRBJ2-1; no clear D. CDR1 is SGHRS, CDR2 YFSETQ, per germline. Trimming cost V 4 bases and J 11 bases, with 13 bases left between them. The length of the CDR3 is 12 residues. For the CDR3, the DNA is TGCGCCAGCAGCACCCTAGGGTCCCAGCAGTTCTTC. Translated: CASSTLGSQQFF. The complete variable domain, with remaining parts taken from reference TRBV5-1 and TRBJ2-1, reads KAGVTQTPRYLIKTRGQQVTLSCSPISGHRSVSWYQQTPGQGLQFLFEYFSETQRNKGNFPGRFSGRQFSNSRSEMNVSTLELGDSALYLCASSTLGSQQFFGPGTRLTVL.

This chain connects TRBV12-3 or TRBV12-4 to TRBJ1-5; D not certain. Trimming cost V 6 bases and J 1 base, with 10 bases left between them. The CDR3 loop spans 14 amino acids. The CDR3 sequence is CASSKTGSNQPQHF. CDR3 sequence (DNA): TGTGCCAGCAGCAAGACGGGGAGCAATCAGCCCCAGCATTTT.

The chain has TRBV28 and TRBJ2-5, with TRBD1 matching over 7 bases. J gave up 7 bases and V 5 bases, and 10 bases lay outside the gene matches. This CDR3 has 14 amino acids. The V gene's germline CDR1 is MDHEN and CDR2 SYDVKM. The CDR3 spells CASSASGGRVTQYF. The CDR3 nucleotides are TGTGCCAGCAGTGCCTCAGGGGGACGGGTGACCCAGTACTTC.

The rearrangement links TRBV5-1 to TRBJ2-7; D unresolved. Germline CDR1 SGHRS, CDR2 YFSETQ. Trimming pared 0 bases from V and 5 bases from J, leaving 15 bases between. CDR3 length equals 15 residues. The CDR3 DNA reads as TGCGCCAGCAGCTTGGTTGACGGTTATGTCGACGAGCAGTACTTC. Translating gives CASSLVDGYVDEQYF.

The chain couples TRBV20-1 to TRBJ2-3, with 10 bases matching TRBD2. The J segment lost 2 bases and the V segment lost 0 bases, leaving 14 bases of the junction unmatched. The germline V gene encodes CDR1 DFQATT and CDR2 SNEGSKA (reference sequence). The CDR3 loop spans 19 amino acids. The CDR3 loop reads CSARDRTSGAPFITDTQYF. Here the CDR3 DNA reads TGCAGTGCTAGAGATCGAACTAGCGGGGCCCCCTTTATCACAGATACGCAGTATTTT.

CDR3 sequence reads: CASSYEPGGWVTEAFF. The DNA for the CDR3 is TGTGCCAGCAGTTACGAACCAGGGGGCTGGGTCACTGAAGCTTTCTTT. The V gene is TRBV6-5, the J gene TRBJ1-1, with 8 bases that match TRBD1. After removal of 2 bases from V and 4 bases from J, the junction contained 9 bases not matched to a gene. The CDR3 consists of 16 residues. The germline gives CDR1 MNHEY, CDR2 SVGAGI.

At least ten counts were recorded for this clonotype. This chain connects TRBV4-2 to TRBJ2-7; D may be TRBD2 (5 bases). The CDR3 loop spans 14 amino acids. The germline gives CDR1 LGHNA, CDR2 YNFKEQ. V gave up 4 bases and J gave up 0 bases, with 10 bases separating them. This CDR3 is CASSRTLSSYEQYF. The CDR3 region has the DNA TGTGCCAGCAGCCGGACTTTAAGCTCCTACGAGCAGTACTTC.

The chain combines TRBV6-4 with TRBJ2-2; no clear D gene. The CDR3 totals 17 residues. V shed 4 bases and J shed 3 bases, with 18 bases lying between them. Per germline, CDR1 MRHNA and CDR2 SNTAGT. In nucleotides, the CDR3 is TGTGCCAGCAGTGTTATCCCCACTACGCGGTACACCGGGGAGCTGTTTTTT. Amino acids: CASSVIPTTRYTGELFF.

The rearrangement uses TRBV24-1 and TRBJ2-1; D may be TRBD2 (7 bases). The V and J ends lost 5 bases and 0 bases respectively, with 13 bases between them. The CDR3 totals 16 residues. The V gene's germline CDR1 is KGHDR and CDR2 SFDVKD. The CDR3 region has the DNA TGTGCCACCAGTGTACCTAGGGGGGGCTCCTACAATGAGCAGTTCTTC. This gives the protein CATSVPRGGSYNEQFF.

CDR3 nucleotide sequence: TGCAGTGTGAGGGAGGGCCCTGGTGAGCAGTTCTTC. Amino acids: CSVREGPGEQFF. The rearrangement links TRBV20-1 to TRBJ2-1, with 7 bases lining up with TRBD2. Germline CDR1 reads DFQATT; CDR2 reads SNEGSKA (reference sequence). With 7 bases clipped from V and 9 bases from J, the junction kept 9 bases outside the gene matches. CDR3 length: 12 residues.

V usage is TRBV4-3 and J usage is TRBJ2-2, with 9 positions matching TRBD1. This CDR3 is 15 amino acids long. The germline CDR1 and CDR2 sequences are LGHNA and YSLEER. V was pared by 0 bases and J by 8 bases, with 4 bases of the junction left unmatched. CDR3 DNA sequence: TGCGCCAGCAGCCAAGAGACAGGGGGAATTGGGGAGCTGTTTTTT. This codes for CASSQETGGIGELFF.

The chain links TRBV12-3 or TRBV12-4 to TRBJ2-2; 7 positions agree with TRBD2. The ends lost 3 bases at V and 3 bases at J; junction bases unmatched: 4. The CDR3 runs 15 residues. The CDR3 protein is CASSFRAGYTGELFF. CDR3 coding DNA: TGTGCCAGCAGTTTCCGAGCGGGATACACCGGGGAGCTGTTTTTT.